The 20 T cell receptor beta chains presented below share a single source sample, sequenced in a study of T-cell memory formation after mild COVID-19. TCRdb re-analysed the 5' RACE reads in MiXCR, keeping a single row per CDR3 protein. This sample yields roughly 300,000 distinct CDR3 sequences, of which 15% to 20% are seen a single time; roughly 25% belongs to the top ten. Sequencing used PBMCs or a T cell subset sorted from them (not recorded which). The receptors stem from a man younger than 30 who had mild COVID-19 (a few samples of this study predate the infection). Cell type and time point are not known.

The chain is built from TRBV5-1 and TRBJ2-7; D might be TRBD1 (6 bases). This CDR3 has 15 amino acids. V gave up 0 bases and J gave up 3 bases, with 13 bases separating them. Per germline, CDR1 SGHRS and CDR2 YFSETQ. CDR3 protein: CASSLVAGVIYEQYF. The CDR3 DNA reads TGCGCCAGCAGCTTGGTAGCAGGGGTAATCTACGAGCAGTACTTC.

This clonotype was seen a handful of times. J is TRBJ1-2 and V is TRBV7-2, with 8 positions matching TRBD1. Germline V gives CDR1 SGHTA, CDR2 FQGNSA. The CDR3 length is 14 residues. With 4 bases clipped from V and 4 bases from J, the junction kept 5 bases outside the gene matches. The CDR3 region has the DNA TGTGCCAGCAGCTCAAGCGGACAGGGCTATGGCTACACCTTC. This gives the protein CASSSSGQGYGYTF.

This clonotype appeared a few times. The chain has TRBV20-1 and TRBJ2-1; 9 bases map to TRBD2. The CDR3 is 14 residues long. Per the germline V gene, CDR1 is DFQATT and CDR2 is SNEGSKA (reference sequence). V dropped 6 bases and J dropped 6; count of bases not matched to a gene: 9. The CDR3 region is CSAKAGGLSNEQFF. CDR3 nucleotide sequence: TGCAGTGCCAAAGCGGGGGGTTTGAGCAATGAGCAGTTCTTC.

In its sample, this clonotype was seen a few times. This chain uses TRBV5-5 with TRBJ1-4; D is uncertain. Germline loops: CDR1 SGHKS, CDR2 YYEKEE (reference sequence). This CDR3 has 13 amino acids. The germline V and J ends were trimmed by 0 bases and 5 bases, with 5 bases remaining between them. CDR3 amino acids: CASSLEGNEKLFF. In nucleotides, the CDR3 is TGTGCCAGCAGCTTGGAAGGGAATGAAAAACTGTTTTTT. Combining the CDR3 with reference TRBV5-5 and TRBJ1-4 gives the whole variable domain DAGVTQSPTHLIKTRGQQVTLRCSPISGHKSVSWYQQVLGQGPQFIFQYYEKEERGRGNFPDRFSARQFPNYSSELNVNALLLGDSALYLCASSLEGNEKLFFGSGTQLSVL.

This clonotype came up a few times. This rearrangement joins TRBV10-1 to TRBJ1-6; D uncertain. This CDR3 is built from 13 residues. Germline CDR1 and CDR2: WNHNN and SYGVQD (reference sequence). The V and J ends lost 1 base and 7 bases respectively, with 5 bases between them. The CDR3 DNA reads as TGCGCCAGCAGTGAGTTCGGGAATTCACCCCTCCACTTT. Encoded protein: CASSEFGNSPLHF.

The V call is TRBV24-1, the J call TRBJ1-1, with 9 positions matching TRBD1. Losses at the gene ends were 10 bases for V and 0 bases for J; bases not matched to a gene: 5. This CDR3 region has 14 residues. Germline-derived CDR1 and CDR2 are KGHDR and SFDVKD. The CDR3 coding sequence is TGTGCCACGGACGGGACAGGGATGAACACTGAAGCTTTCTTT. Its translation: CATDGTGMNTEAFF.

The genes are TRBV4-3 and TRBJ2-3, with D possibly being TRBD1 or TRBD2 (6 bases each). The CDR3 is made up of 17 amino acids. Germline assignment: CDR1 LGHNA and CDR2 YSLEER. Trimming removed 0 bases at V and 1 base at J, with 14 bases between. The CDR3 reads CASSQDTGARGTDTQYF. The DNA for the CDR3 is TGCGCCAGCAGCCAAGATACGGGGGCGCGGGGCACAGATACGCAGTATTTT.

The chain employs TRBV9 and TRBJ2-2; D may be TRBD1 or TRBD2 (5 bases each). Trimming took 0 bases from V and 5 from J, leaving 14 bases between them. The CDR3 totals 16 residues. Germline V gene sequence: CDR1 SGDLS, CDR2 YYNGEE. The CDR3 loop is CASSVEGVWGTGELFF. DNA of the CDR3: TGTGCCAGCAGCGTAGAAGGTGTTTGGGGGACCGGGGAGCTGTTTTTT. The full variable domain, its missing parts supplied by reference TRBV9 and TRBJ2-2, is DSGVTQTPKHLITATGQRVTLRCSPRSGDLSVYWYQQSLDQGLQFLIQYYNGEERAKGNILERFSAQQFPDLHSELNLSSLELGDSALYFCASSVEGVWGTGELFFGEGSRLTVL.

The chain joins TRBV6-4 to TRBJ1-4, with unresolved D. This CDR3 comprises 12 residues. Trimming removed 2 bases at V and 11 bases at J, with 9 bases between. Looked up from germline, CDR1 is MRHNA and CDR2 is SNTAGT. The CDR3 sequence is CASSDRDPKLFF. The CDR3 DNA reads TGTGCCAGCAGTGACCGAGACCCCAAACTGTTTTTT.

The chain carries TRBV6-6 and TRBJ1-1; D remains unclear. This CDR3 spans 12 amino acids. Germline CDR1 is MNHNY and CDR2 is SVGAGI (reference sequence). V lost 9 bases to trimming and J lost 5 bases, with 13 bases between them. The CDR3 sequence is CASWARVTEAFF. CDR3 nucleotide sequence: TGTGCCAGTTGGGCGAGGGTGACTGAAGCTTTCTTT.

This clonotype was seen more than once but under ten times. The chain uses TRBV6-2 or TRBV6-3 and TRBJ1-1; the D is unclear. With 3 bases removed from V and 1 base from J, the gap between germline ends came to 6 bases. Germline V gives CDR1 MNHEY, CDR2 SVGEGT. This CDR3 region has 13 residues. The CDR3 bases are TGTGCCAGCAGTTATCTGAGGAACACTGAAGCTTTCTTT. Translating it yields CASSYLRNTEAFF.

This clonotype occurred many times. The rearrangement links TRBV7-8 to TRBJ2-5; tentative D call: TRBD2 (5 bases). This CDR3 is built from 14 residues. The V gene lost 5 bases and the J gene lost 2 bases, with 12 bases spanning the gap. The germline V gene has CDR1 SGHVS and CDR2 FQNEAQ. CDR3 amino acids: CASSALGEQETQYF. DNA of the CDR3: TGTGCCAGCAGCGCGCTCGGGGAACAAGAGACCCAGTACTTC. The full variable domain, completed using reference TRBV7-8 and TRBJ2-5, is GAGVSQSPRYKVAKRGQDVALRCDPISGHVSLFWYQQALGQGPEFLTYFQNEAQLDKSGLPSDRFFAERPEGSVSTLKIQRTQQEDSAVYLCASSALGEQETQYFGPGTRLLVL.

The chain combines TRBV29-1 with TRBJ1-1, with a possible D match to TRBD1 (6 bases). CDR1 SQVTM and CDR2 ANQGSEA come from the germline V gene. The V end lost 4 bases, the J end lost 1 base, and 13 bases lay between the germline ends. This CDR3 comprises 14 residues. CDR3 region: CSVARTVRNTEAFF. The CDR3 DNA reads TGCAGCGTTGCTCGGACAGTCCGGAACACTGAAGCTTTCTTT. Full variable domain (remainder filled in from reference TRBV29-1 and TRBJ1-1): SAVISQKPSRDICQRGTSLTIQCQVDSQVTMMFWYRQQPGQSLTLIATANQGSEATYESGFVIDKFPISRPNLTFSTLTVSNMSPEDSSIYLCSVARTVRNTEAFFGQGTRLTVV.

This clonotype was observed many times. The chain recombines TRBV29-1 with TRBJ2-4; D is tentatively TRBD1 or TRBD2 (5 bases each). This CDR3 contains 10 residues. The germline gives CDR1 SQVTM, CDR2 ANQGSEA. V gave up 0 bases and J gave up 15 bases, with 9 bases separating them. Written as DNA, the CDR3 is TGCAGCGTTGAAGAGGGGGTCGTGTACTTC. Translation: CSVEEGVVYF.

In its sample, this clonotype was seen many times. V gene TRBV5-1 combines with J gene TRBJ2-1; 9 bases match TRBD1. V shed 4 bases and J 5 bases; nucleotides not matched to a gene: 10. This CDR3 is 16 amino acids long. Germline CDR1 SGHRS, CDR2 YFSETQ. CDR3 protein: CASSVIQGATDNEQFF. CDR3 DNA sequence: TGCGCCAGCAGCGTGATACAGGGGGCGACAGACAATGAGCAGTTCTTC. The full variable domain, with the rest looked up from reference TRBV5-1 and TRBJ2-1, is KAGVTQTPRYLIKTRGQQVTLSCSPISGHRSVSWYQQTPGQGLQFLFEYFSETQRNKGNFPGRFSGRQFSNSRSEMNVSTLELGDSALYLCASSVIQGATDNEQFFGPGTRLTVL.

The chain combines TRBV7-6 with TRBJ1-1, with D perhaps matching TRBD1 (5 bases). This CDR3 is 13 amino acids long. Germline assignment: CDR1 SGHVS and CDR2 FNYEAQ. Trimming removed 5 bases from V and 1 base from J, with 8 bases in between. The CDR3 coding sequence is TGTGCCAGCAGCAAGGACACGAACACTGAAGCTTTCTTT. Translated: CASSKDTNTEAFF.

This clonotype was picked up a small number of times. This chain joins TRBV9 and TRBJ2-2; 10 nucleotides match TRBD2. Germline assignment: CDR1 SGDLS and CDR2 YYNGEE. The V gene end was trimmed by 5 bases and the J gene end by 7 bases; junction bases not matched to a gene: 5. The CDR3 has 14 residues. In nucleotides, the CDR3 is TGTGCCAGCAGAACTAGCGGGGAGAACGGGGAGCTGTTTTTT. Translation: CASRTSGENGELFF.

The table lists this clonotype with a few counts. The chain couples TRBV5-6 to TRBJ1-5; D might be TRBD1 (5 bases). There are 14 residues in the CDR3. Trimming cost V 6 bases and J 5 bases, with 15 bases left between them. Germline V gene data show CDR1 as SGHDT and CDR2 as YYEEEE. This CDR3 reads CASTNRDSHQPQHF. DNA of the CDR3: TGTGCCAGCACCAATAGGGACTCCCATCAGCCCCAGCATTTT.

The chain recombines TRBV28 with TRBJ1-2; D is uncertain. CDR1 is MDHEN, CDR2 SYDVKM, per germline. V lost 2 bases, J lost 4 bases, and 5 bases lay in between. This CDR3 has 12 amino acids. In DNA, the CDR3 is TGTGCCAGCAGTTTAGTGAGCTATGGCTACACCTTC. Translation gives CASSLVSYGYTF.

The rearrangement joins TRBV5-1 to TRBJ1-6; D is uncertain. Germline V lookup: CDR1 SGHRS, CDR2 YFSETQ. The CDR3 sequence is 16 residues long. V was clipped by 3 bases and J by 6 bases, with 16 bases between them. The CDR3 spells CASSSERAYGNSPLHF. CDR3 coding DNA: TGCGCCAGCAGCTCCGAGAGGGCCTACGGTAATTCACCCCTCCACTTT.